The next 24 T cell receptor beta chains were all read from a single sample in a study of blood T cell repertoires in COVID-19. Clones were sequenced by immunoSEQ multiplex PCR, and TCRdb holds only the in-frame ones, with some missing. The table lists some 290,000 clones, roughly 90% of them singletons. Specimen: peripheral blood. The receptors originated from a woman aged 25-40 years with COVID-19, enrolled during active disease.

The J gene is TRBJ1-1, the V gene TRBV6-4; 7 positions match TRBD1. The CDR3 is made up of 16 amino acids. The germline CDR1 and CDR2 sequences are MRHNA and SNTAGT. V was pared by 6 bases and J by 1 base, with 11 bases of the junction left unmatched. Here the CDR3 DNA reads TGTGCCAGCAGCGCAACCAGACAGGGATGGAACACTGAAGCTTTCTTT. Translated: CASSATRQGWNTEAFF.

In nucleotides, the CDR3 is TGTGCCAGCAGCTTATCTAGGGGTCTCGATACAGATACGCAGTATTTT. Residues: CASSLSRGLDTDTQYF. The chain uses TRBV7-9 and TRBJ2-3, with D tentatively TRBD1 (5 bases). The CDR3 runs 16 residues. V shed 2 bases and J shed 3 bases, with 15 bases lying between them. The germline gives CDR1 SEHNR, CDR2 FQNEAQ (reference sequence). The complete variable domain, with remaining parts taken from reference TRBV7-9 and TRBJ2-3, reads DTGVSQNPRHKITKRGQNVTFRCDPISEHNRLYWYRQTLGQGPEFLTYFQNEAQLEKSRLLSDRFSAERPKGSFSTLEIQRTEQGDSAMYLCASSLSRGLDTDTQYFGPGTRLTVL.

The gene calls are TRBV6-6 and TRBJ1-1; D uncertain. The CDR3 covers 13 residues. V lost 5 bases to trimming and J lost 1 base, with 8 bases between them. Germline V gene data show CDR1 as MNHNY and CDR2 as SVGAGI (reference sequence). CDR3: CASSTDRNTEAFF. The CDR3 DNA reads as TGTGCCAGCAGTACCGATAGGAACACTGAAGCTTTCTTT.

This clone showed up just once. The J gene is TRBJ1-1, the V gene TRBV4-1; perhaps TRBD1 as D (6 bases). This CDR3 comprises 15 residues. Deletions cut 1 base from V and 4 bases from J, with 13 bases between. Germline V gene lookup returns CDR1 MGHRA and CDR2 YSYEKL. The CDR3 nucleotides are TGCGCCAGCAGCCAAGGGGGGAGGGGGAGCACTGAAGCTTTCTTT. Protein product: CASSQGGRGSTEAFF.

V usage is TRBV7-9 and J usage is TRBJ1-1, with D uncertain. Trimming removed 4 bases from V and 2 bases from J, with 14 bases in between. CDR1 and CDR2 from the germline V gene are SEHNR and FQNEAQ (reference sequence). This CDR3 has 15 residues. CDR3 DNA sequence: TGTGCCAGCAGCTCGCAGATCCTGTTCAACACTGAAGCTTTCTTT. This encodes CASSSQILFNTEAFF.

The chain joins TRBV5-6 to TRBJ1-6; 12 nucleotides align to TRBD1. This CDR3 contains 15 residues. V lost 3 bases to trimming and J lost 8 bases; unmatched junction nucleotides: 3. Per the germline V gene, CDR1 is SGHDT and CDR2 is YYEEEE. Written as DNA, the CDR3 is TGTGCCAGCAGCTGGGGACAGGGGGCGGATTCACCCCTCCACTTT. Its translation is CASSWGQGADSPLHF.

The chain combines TRBV20-1 with TRBJ2-3; no reliable D call. The germline V gene has CDR1 DFQATT and CDR2 SNEGSKA (reference sequence). Trimming left V 3 bases short and J 4 bases short, with 14 bases between. This CDR3 contains 14 residues. The DNA of the CDR3 is TGCAGTGCTAGTCGCGGCCTGAGATCAGATACGCAGTATTTT. Residues: CSASRGLRSDTQYF.

The chain carries TRBV18 and TRBJ2-2, with D unresolved. The ends were cut back, 4 bases at V and 3 bases at J, with 3 bases in the middle. Per the germline V gene, CDR1 is KGHSH and CDR2 is LQKENI. The CDR3 has 12 residues. CDR3 protein: CASSLDTGELFF. The CDR3 nucleotides read TGTGCCAGCTCACTCGACACCGGGGAGCTGTTTTTT.

J is TRBJ1-2 and V is TRBV30; possibly TRBD1 for D (5 bases). Per the germline V gene, CDR1 is GTSNPN and CDR2 is SVGIG (reference sequence). V was clipped by 2 bases and J by 7 bases, with 17 bases between them. The CDR3 contains 14 residues. In nucleotides, the CDR3 is TGTGCCTGGAGTTTCGCTACAGGCGGTCGTGGCTACACCTTC. Translated: CAWSFATGGRGYTF.

This chain links TRBV5-5 with TRBJ1-1; 11 bases fit TRBD1. The trim removed 0 bases at V and 11 bases at J, leaving 9 bases unmatched. Germline-derived CDR1 and CDR2 are SGHKS and YYEKEE (reference sequence). CDR3 size: 15 residues. The CDR3 region is CASSLAVGQGVDAFF. The CDR3 nucleotides read TGTGCCAGCAGCTTGGCCGTGGGACAGGGGGTCGACGCTTTCTTT.

In the case of this clone: This same CDR3 is encoded by further DNA sequences in the sample. This chain connects TRBV5-1 to TRBJ1-1; tentative D call: TRBD1 (5 bases). The CDR3 sequence is 14 residues long. V was trimmed by 4 bases and J by 1 base, leaving 11 bases between them. CDR1 is SGHRS and CDR2 is YFSETQ in the germline V gene. DNA of the CDR3: TGCGCCAGCAGCCCACTTCAGGGGAACACTGAAGCTTTCTTT. It codes for CASSPLQGNTEAFF.

This rearrangement joins TRBV19 to TRBJ2-7, with 10 bases fitting TRBD2. J was trimmed by 1 base and V by 5 bases; bases with no gene match: 5. The CDR3 runs 15 residues. The V gene's germline CDR1 is LNHDA and CDR2 SQIVND (reference sequence). The CDR3 DNA reads as TGTGCCAGTAGTGGGGGACTAGCGAGGTCCTACGAGCAGTACTTC. It is translated as CASSGGLARSYEQYF.

J is TRBJ2-2 and V is TRBV5-1, with D possibly TRBD2 on 6 matching bases. Trimming removed 0 bases at V and 5 bases at J, with 17 bases between. Looked up from germline, CDR1 is SGHRS and CDR2 is YFSETQ. The CDR3 loop spans 17 amino acids. The CDR3 nucleotides read TGCGCCAGCAGCTTGGCAATCAGCCGGGGAGGTACCGGGGAGCTGTTTTTT. Translation gives CASSLAISRGGTGELFF.

The chain links TRBV2 to TRBJ1-5; unclear D gene. The CDR3 totals 14 residues. V was trimmed by 6 bases and J by 5 bases, leaving 14 bases between them. Germline assignment: CDR1 SNHLY and CDR2 FYNNEI. In DNA, the CDR3 is TGTGCCAGCAGGAAGCCCCCTACGGATCAGCCCCAGCATTTT. Amino acid sequence: CASRKPPTDQPQHF. Drawing the rest from reference TRBV2 and TRBJ1-5, the complete variable domain is EPEVTQTPSHQVTQMGQEVILRCVPISNHLYFYWYRQILGQKVEFLVSFYNNEISEKSEIFDDQFSVERPDGSNFTLKIRSTKLEDSAMYFCASRKPPTDQPQHFGDGTRLSIL.

This clone is a singleton in its sample. The chain couples TRBV6-5 to TRBJ2-1; TRBD1 might be the D (5 bases). The CDR3 covers 15 residues. Germline loops: CDR1 MNHEY, CDR2 SVGAGI. The ends were cut back, 4 bases at V and 6 bases at J, with 16 bases in the middle. In DNA form, the CDR3 reads TGTGCCAGCAGTTCCCGTCAGGGTCTCGGCAATGAGCAGTTCTTC. This gives the protein CASSSRQGLGNEQFF.

The chain carries TRBV3-1 (or the pseudogene TRBV3-2) and TRBJ1-2, with D possibly being TRBD1 (6 bases). V shed 0 bases and J shed 9 bases, with 14 bases lying between them. Looked up from germline, CDR1 is LGHDT and CDR2 is YNNKEL (reference sequence). CDR3 length equals 14 residues. The DNA of the CDR3 is TGTGCCAGCAGCCAAGATCACAGGGAGGGAAGCTACACCTTC. Translating gives CASSQDHREGSYTF.

The V gene is TRBV7-9, the J gene TRBJ2-7, with 8 nucleotides matching TRBD1. Germline CDR1 reads SEHNR; CDR2 reads FQNEAQ (reference sequence). The CDR3 is made up of 18 amino acids. Trimming cost V 2 bases and J 0 bases; bases outside gene matches: 12. The CDR3 region has the DNA TGTGCCAGCAGCTTATTGGGGGACAGGCCATTACCCTCCTACGAGCAGTACTTC. Its protein product is CASSLLGDRPLPSYEQYF.

This sequence joins TRBV6-5 and TRBJ1-1; D possibly corresponds to TRBD1 (5 bases). Trimming pared 2 bases from V and 3 bases from J, leaving 16 bases between. The CDR3 runs to 16 residues. Germline CDR1 and CDR2: MNHEY and SVGAGI. The CDR3: CASSYGPGISDTEAFF. CDR3 DNA sequence: TGTGCCAGCAGTTACGGGCCAGGGATATCAGACACTGAAGCTTTCTTT.

This chain joins TRBV7-6 and TRBJ2-7; TRBD2 aligns across 10 bases. Germline CDR1 reads SGHVS; CDR2 reads FNYEAQ. The CDR3 length is 14 residues. V gave up 4 bases and J gave up 1 base; unmatched junction bases: 1. The CDR3 DNA is TGTGCCAGCAGCTCGACTAGCGGGTCCTACGAGCAGTACTTC. It codes for CASSSTSGSYEQYF.

This sequence joins TRBV6-5 and TRBJ2-1; 12 positions match TRBD2. Germline V gives CDR1 MNHEY, CDR2 SVGAGI. V dropped 7 bases and J dropped 4; count of bases not matched to a gene: 5. The CDR3 runs 15 residues. The CDR3 DNA is TGTGCCAGCACCTCGACTAGCGGGGGTTACAATGAGCAGTTCTTC. Protein product: CASTSTSGGYNEQFF.

The V gene is TRBV14, the J gene TRBJ2-7; TRBD2 matches 11 bases. Trimming at V came to 8 bases and at J to 4 bases, leaving 4 bases not matched to a gene. Germline V CDR1 and CDR2: SGHDN, FVKESK. The CDR3 covers 13 residues. CDR3 bases: TGTGCCAGCCGACTAGCGGGAAAATACGAGCAGTACTTC. This codes for CASRLAGKYEQYF. Full variable domain (rest looked up from reference TRBV14 and TRBJ2-7): EAGVTQFPSHSVIEKGQTVTLRCDPISGHDNLYWYRRVMGKEIKFLLHFVKESKQDESGMPNNRFLAERTGGTYSTLKVQPAELEDSGVYFCASRLAGKYEQYFGPGTRLTVT.

This clone has only one observation. The chain couples TRBV19 to TRBJ2-6; TRBD1 matches at 12 bases. CDR3 length: 17 amino acids. Unmatched junction bases numbered 3, after V lost 5 bases and J lost 1 base. Germline V gene sequence: CDR1 LNHDA, CDR2 SQIVND (reference sequence). The CDR3 DNA reads as TGTGCCAGTAGTCCGGGACAGGGGGCGTCTGGGGCCAACGTCCTGACTTTC. Protein sequence: CASSPGQGASGANVLTF.

This clone has just one count. J is TRBJ1-4 and V is TRBV7-2; 9 bases line up with TRBD1. The length of the CDR3 is 15 residues. Trimming removed 5 bases from V and 5 bases from J; junction bases left unmatched: 6. CDR1 and CDR2 from the germline V gene are SGHTA and FQGNSA. The CDR3 loop reads CASSLDRGLNEKLFF. In DNA, the CDR3 is TGTGCCAGCAGCCTCGACAGGGGGTTAAATGAAAAACTGTTTTTT.

This clone was seen more than once but under ten times. V is TRBV9 and J is TRBJ2-3, with 7 nucleotides matching TRBD2. V dropped 1 base and J dropped 0; count of bases not matched to a gene: 5. This CDR3 is 16 amino acids long. Germline V CDR1 and CDR2: SGDLS, YYNGEE. CDR3 sequence (DNA): TGTGCCAGCAGCGTATTTTTTAGCGGGAGCACAGATACGCAGTATTTT. Translating gives CASSVFFSGSTDTQYF.